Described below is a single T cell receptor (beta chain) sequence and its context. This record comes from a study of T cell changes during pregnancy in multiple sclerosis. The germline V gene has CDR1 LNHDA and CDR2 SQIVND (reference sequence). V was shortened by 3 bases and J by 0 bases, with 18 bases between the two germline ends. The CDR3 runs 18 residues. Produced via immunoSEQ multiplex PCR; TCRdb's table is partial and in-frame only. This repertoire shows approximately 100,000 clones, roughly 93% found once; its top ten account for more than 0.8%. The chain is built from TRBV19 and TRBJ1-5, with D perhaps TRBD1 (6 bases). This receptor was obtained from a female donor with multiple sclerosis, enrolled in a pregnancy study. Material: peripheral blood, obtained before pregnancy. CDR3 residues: CASSIVAGQYVSNQPQHF. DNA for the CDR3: TGTGCCAGTAGTATCGTAGCCGGACAGTACGTTAGCAATCAGCCCCAGCATTTT.